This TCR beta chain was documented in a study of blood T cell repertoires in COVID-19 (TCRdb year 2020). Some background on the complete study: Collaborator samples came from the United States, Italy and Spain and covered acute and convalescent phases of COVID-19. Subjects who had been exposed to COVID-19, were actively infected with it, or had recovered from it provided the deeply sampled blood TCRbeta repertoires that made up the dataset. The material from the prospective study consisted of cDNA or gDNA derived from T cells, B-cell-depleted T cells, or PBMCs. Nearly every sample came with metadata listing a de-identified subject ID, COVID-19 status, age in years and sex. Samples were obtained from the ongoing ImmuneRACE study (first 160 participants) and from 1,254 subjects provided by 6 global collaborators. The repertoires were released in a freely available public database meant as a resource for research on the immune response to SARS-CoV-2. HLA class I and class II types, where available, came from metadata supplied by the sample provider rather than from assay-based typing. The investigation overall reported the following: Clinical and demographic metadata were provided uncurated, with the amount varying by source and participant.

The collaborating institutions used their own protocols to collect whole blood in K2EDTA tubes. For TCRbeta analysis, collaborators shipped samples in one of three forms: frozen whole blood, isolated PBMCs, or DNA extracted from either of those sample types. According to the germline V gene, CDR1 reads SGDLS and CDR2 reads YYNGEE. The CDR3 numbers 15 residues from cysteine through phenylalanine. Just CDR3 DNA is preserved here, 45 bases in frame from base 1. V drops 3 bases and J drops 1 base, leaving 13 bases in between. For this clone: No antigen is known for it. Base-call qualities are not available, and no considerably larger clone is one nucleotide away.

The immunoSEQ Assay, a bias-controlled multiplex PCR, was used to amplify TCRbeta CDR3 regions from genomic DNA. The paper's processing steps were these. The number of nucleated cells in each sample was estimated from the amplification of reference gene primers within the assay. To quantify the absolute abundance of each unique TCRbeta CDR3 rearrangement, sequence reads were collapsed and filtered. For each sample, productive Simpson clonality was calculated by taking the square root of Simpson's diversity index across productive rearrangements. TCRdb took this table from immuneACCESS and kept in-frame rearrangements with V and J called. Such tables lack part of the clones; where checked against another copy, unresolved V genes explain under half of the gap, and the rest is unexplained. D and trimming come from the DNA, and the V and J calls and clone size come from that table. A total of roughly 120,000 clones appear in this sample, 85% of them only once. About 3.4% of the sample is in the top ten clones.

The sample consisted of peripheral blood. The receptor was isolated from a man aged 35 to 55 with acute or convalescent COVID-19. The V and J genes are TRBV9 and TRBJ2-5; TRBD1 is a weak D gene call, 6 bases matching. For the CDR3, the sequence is CASSEGHTTQETQYF. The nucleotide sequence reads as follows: TGTGCCAGCAGCGAGGGACACACAACCCAAGAGACCCAGTACTTC. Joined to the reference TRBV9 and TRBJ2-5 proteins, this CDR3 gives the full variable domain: DSGVTQTPKHLITATGQRVTLRCSPRSGDLSVYWYQQSLDQGLQFLIQYYNGEERAKGNILERFSAQQFPDLHSELNLSSLELGDSALYFCASSEGHTTQETQYFGPGTRLLVL.